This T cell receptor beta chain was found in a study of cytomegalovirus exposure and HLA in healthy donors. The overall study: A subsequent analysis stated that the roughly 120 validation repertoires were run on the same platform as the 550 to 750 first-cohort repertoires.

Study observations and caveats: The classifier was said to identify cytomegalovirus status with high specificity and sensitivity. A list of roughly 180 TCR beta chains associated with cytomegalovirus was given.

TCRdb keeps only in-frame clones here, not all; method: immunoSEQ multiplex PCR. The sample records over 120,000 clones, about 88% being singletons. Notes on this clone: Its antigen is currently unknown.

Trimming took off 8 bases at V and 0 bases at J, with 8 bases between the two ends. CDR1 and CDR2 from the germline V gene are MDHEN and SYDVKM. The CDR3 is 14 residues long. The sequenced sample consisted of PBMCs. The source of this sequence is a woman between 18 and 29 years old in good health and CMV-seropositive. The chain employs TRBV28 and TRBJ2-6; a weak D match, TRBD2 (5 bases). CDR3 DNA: TGTGCCAGCGGAGAGGGCTCTGGGGCCAACGTCCTGACTTTC. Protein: CASGEGSGANVLTF.